This TCR beta chain was sequenced during a study of blood T cell repertoires in COVID-19. Study-level information: Acute and convalescent COVID-19 specimens originated in the United States, Italy and Spain. PBMCs, B-cell-depleted T cells, or T cells were the source of the cDNA or gDNA that made up the material.

Methods used by the authors: Reference gene primer amplification gave nucleated cell count estimates. Generated by immunoSEQ multiplex PCR, the TCRdb table keeps only in-frame clones and is missing some. V, J and clone size were drawn from that table, and D and trimming were deduced from the DNA. The table shows around 250,000 clones, with more than 70% occurring only once. The V and J ends lost 5 bases and 1 base, in that order; junction bases with no gene match: 6. Germline CDR1 and CDR2: MDHEN and SYDVKM. The CDR3 is 16 residues long. The clonotype was recovered from a man aged 40-49 years with active or convalescent COVID-19. The material sequenced was peripheral blood. The chain joins TRBV28 to TRBJ2-3; TRBD1 aligns across 10 bases. CDR3 bases: TGTGCCAGCAGTACCGGGACAGGGGATGGCACAGATACGCAGTATTTT. Translating it yields CASSTGTGDGTDTQYF.